This TCR beta chain is drawn from a study of blood T cells in healthy people across ages. General study findings and limits: Observed TCR beta diversity per million T cells went down as age went up. This fall followed a roughly linear course with age. Considered underestimates were the diversity estimates obtained from one million T cells. Shifts in expanded clonotypes may have been confounded by donor CMV status, which was unknown.

Germline V gives CDR1 SGHVS, CDR2 FNYEAQ. The ends were cut back, 1 base at V and 2 bases at J, with 13 bases in the middle. CDR3 length: 16 residues. Each sample provided at least 5.5 micrograms of extracted total RNA. Through a sample-barcoded 5' primer and a J-beta primer mix, a second PCR was run for roughly 6 to 12 cycles. TCRdb recomputed calls from the 5' RACE reads with MiXCR, one row per CDR3 protein. The sample lists about 1 million distinct CDR3 sequences; 40% to 55% were seen once. With regard to this clonotype: Its antigen is currently unknown.

The specimen sequenced was blood. This clonotype was obtained from a woman aged 55-75 years in good health. The chain combines TRBV7-6 with TRBJ2-3, with D possibly being TRBD1 (5 bases). The CDR3: CASSLGSSGATDTQYF. In DNA, the CDR3 is TGTGCCAGCAGCTTAGGCTCCAGTGGGGCCACAGATACGCAGTATTTT.